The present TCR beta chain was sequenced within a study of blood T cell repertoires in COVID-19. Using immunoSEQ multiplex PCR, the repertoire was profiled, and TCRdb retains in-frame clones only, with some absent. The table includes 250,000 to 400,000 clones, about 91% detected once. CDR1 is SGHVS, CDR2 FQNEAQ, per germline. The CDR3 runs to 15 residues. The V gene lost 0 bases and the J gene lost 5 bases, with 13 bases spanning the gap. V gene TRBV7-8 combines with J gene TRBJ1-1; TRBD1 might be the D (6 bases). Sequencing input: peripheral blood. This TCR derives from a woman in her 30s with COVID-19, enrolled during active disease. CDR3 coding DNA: TGTGCCAGCAGCTTAGCTGAGGACAGATTTACTGAAGCTTTCTTT. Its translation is CASSLAEDRFTEAFF.